The clone carrying this T cell receptor beta chain showed up many times. Its antigen is unknown. The CDR3 spans 16 residues. The germline V gene encodes CDR1 SGHKS and CDR2 YYEKEE (reference sequence). The trim removed 4 bases at V and 4 bases at J, leaving 8 bases unmatched. Quantitative 5'-RACE with molecular barcodes was used to make the TCR beta libraries. Each CDR3 protein gets one entry after TCRdb re-called the 5' RACE reads with MiXCR. This table has about 130,000 distinct CDR3 sequences, around 9.7% appearing once. This entry comes from a study of CD8 T cells in ankylosing spondylitis. Study-level points and caveats: Characteristic, it appeared, of ankylosing spondylitis blood was a TCR beta motif of roughly eight highly homologous variants. Several of the motif variants were reported before in synovial fluid and blood from reactive arthritis. Disease-linked clones were CD8+ and relatively rare in peripheral blood.

The chain combines TRBV5-5 with TRBJ2-3, with 11 bases identical to TRBD1. This TCR came from a male donor with ankylosing spondylitis or in good health (not recorded which). Sample: blood, either unsorted or a sorted T cell fraction (not recorded which). The CDR3 bases are TGTGCCAGCAGCCCAATAGGACAGGGGGCATCAGATACGCAGTATTTT. This encodes CASSPIGQGASDTQYF. The full variable domain, rest sourced from reference TRBV5-5 and TRBJ2-3, is DAGVTQSPTHLIKTRGQQVTLRCSPISGHKSVSWYQQVLGQGPQFIFQYYEKEERGRGNFPDRFSARQFPNYSSELNVNALLLGDSALYLCASSPIGQGASDTQYFGPGTRLTVL.